The T cell receptor beta chain described here comes from a study of regulatory T cells in long-lasting Graves disease. Specified time point: newly diagnosed GD, antithyroid drugs for less than 3 months. With RNA extracted from PBMCs as input, the TCR library was made. Library construction for TCR beta used iRepertoire HTBI primers and Arm-PCR of CDR3 regions. Source study methods: Overall, samples carried around 60 TRBV and 14 TRBJ segments. TCRdb re-called the multiplex PCR reads through MiXCR, storing one row per CDR3 protein. For this entry, the V and J calls and clone size follow TCRdb and not the study's own pipeline. The repertoire includes some 600,000 distinct CDR3 sequences, more than 15% of them detected once, and more than 10% sits in the top ten. For this clonotype: Given a much more abundant clone one base away, this may be a read error.

CDR3 length equals 15 residues. With V trimmed by 5 bases and J by 5 bases, 10 bases remained unmatched. CDR1 is GTSNPN, CDR2 SVGIG, per germline (reference sequence). The same sample was also used in a study of T cells in Graves' hyperthyroidism and ophthalmopathy. That study reports: The hyperthyroidism was newly diagnosed and had lasted under 2 months; the patients were aged 18 to 65.

The sequence was collected from a man between 18 and 29 years old with Graves disease. Source: peripheral blood mononuclear cells (PBMCs), taken at new diagnosis, from a patient treated with antithyroid drugs. This chain links TRBV30 with TRBJ2-1; the match to TRBD1 covers 9 bases. The CDR3 protein is CAWGGTGNFDNEQFF. The CDR3, as DNA: TGTGCCTGGGGCGGGACAGGGAATTTCGACAATGAGCAGTTCTTC.